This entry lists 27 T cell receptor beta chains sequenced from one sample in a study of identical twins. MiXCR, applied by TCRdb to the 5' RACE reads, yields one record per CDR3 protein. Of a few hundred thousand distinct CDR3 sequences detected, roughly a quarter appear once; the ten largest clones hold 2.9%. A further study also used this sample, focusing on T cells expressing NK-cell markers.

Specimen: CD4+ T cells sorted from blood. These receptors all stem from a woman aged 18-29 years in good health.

CDR3 bases: TGTGCCAGCAGCGTAGAGGGGATTTACGAGCAGTACTTC. This sequence encodes CASSVEGIYEQYF. The V gene is TRBV2, the J gene TRBJ2-7; D tentatively fits TRBD1 or TRBD2 (5 bases each). V was cut by 6 bases and J by 4 bases, with 13 bases left in between. The CDR3 covers 13 residues. CDR1 SNHLY and CDR2 FYNNEI come from the germline V gene.

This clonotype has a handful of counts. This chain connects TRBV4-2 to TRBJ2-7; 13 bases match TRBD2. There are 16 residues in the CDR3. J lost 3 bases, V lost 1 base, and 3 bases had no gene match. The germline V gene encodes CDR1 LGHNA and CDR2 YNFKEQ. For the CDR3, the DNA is TGTGCCAGCAGCCAAGTGGGACTAGCGGGGATCTACGAGCAGTACTTC. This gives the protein CASSQVGLAGIYEQYF.

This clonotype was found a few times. CDR3 amino acids: CSGLMRFTDTQYF. The CDR3 coding sequence is TGCAGCGGCCTCATGCGTTTCACAGATACGCAGTATTTT. The chain recombines TRBV29-1 with TRBJ2-3; D not resolved. V gave up 7 bases and J gave up 2 bases, with 13 bases separating them. CDR1 and CDR2 from the germline V gene are SQVTM and ANQGSEA. This CDR3 is built from 13 residues.

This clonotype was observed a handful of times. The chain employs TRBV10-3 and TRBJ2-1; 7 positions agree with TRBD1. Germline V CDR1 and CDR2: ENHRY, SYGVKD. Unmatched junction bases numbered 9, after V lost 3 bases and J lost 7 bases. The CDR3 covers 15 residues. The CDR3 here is CAISDLGQEGNEQFF. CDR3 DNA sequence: TGTGCCATCAGTGACCTAGGACAGGAAGGAAATGAGCAGTTCTTC.

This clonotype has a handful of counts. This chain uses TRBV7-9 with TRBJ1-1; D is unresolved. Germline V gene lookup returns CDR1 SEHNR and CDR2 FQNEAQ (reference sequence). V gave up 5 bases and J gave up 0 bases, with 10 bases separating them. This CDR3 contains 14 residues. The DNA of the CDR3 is TGTGCCAGCAGCCCCTGGACGGTGAACACTGAAGCTTTCTTT. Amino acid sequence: CASSPWTVNTEAFF. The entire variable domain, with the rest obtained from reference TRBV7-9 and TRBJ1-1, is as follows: DTGVSQNPRHKITKRGQNVTFRCDPISEHNRLYWYRQTLGQGPEFLTYFQNEAQLEKSRLLSDRFSAERPKGSFSTLEIQRTEQGDSAMYLCASSPWTVNTEAFFGQGTRLTVV.

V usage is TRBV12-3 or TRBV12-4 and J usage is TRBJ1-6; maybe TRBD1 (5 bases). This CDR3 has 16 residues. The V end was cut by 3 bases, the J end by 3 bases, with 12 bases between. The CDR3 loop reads CASSFQGTHYNSPLHF. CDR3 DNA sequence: TGTGCCAGCAGTTTTCAAGGGACCCACTATAATTCACCCCTCCACTTT.

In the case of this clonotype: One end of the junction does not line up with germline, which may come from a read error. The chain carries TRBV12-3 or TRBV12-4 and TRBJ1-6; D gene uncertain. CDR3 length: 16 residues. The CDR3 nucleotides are TGTGCCAGCAGTTCTGGGGTGGGAGTCGATAACTCACCCCTCCACTTT. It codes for CASSSGVGVDNSPLHF.

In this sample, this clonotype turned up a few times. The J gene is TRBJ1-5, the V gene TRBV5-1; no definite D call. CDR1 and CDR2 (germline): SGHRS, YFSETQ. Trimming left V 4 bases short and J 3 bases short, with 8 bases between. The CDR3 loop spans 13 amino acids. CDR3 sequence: CASSTDANQPQHF. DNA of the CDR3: TGCGCCAGCAGCACGGACGCCAATCAGCCCCAGCATTTT.

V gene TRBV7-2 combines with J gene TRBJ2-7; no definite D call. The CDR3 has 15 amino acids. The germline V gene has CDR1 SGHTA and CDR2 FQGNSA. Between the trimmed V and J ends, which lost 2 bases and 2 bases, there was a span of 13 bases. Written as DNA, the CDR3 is TGTGCCAGCAGCTTACTATCTCACTTACCCTACGAGCAGTACTTC. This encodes CASSLLSHLPYEQYF.

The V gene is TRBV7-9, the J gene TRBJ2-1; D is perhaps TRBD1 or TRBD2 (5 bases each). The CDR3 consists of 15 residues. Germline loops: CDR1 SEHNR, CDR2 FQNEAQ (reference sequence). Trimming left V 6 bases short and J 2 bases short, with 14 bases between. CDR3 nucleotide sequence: TGTGCCAGCAGGGAGTGGGACGGTGCCTACAATGAGCAGTTCTTC. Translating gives CASREWDGAYNEQFF.

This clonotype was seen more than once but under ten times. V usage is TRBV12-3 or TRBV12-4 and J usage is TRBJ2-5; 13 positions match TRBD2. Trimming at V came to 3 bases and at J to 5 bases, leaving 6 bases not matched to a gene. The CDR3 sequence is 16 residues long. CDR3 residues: CASSLGLAGINETQYF. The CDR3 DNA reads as TGTGCCAGCAGTTTGGGACTAGCGGGAATCAACGAGACCCAGTACTTC.

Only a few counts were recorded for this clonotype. The CDR3 DNA is TGTGCCAGCAGTTTAGGTGCGACGAACACTGAAGCTTTCTTT. Its translation is CASSLGATNTEAFF. V gene TRBV12-3 or TRBV12-4 combines with J gene TRBJ1-1; D not resolved. This CDR3 has 14 residues. With 1 base removed from V and 1 base from J, the gap between germline ends came to 7 bases.

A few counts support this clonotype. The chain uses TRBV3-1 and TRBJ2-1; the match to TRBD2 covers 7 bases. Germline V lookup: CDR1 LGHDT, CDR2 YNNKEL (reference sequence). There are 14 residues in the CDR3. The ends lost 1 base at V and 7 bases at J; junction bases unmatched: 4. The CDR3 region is CASSQGTLANEQFF. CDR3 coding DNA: TGTGCCAGCAGCCAAGGTACACTAGCGAATGAGCAGTTCTTC.

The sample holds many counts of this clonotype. CDR3 protein: CASSVDRQGNYGYTF. The CDR3 DNA follows: TGTGCCAGCAGCGTAGACCGACAGGGGAACTATGGCTACACCTTC. V gene TRBV4-2 combines with J gene TRBJ1-2, with TRBD1 matching 8 bases. Germline CDR1 is LGHNA and CDR2 is YNFKEQ. The CDR3 sequence is 15 residues long. V was clipped by 5 bases and J by 2 bases; unmatched bases: 7.

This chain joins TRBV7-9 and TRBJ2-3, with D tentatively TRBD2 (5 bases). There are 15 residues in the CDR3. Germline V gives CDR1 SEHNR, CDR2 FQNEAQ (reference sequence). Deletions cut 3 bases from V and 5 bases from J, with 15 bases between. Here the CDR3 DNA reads TGTGCCAGCAGCTTTGGCGGGTCCCCCGGAGATACGCAGTATTTT. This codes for CASSFGGSPGDTQYF.

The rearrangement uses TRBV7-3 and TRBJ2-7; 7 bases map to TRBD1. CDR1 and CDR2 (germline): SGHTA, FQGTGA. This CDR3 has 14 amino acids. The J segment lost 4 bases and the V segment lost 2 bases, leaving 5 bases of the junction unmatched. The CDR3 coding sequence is TGTGCCAGCAGCTTATTGGGACAGCCTTACGAGCAGTACTTC. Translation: CASSLLGQPYEQYF.

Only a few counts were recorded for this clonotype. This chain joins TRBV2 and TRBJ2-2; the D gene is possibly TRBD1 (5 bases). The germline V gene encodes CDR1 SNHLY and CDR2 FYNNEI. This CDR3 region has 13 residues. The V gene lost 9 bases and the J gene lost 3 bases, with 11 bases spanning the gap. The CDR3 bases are TGTGCCAGTTCGACAGAGGACACCGGGGAGCTGTTTTTT. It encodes CASSTEDTGELFF. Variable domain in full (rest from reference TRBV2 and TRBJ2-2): EPEVTQTPSHQVTQMGQEVILRCVPISNHLYFYWYRQILGQKVEFLVSFYNNEISEKSEIFDDQFSVERPDGSNFTLKIRSTKLEDSAMYFCASSTEDTGELFFGEGSRLTVL.

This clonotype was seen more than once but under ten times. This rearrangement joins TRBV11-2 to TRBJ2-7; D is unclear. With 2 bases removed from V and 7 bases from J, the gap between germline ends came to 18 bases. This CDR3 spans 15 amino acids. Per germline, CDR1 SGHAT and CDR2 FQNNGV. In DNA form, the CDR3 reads TGTGCCAGCAGCTTAAGAGGCCTCCAGATGGGTGAGCAGTACTTC. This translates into CASSLRGLQMGEQYF.

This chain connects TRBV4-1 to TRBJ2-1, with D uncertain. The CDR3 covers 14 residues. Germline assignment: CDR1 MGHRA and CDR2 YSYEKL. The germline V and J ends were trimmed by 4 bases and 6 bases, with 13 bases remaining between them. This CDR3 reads CASSRVTWANEQFF. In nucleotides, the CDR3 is TGCGCCAGCAGCCGGGTAACCTGGGCCAATGAGCAGTTCTTC.

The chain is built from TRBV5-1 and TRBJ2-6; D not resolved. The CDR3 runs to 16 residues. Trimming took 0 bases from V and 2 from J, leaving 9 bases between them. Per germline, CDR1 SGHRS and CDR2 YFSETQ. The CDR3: CASSLEGWTGANVLTF. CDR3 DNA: TGCGCCAGCAGCTTGGAAGGGTGGACTGGGGCCAACGTCCTGACTTTC.

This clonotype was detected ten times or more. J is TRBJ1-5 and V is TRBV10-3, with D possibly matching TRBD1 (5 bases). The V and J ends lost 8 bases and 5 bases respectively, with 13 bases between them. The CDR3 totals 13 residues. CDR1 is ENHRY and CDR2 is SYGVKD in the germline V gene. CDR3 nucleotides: TGTGCCATCTCGGGGGTTTTGGATCAGCCCCAGCATTTT. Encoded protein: CAISGVLDQPQHF.

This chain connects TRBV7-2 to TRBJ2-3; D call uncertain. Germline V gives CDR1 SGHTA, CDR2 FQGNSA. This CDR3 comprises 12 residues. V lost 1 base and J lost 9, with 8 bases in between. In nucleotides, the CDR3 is TGTGCCAGCAGCTTAGGAGCGTTAACGCAGTATTTT. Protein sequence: CASSLGALTQYF. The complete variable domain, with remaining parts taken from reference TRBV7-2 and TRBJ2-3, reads GAGVSQSPSNKVTEKGKDVELRCDPISGHTALYWYRQSLGQGLEFLIYFQGNSAPDKSGLPSDRFSAERTGGSVSTLTIQRTQQEDSAVYLCASSLGALTQYFGPGTRLTVL.

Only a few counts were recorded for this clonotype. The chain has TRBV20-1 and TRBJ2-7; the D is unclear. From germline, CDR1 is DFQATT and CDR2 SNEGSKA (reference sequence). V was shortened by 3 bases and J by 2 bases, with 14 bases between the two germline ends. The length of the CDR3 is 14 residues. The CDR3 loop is CSARMAIFPYEQYF. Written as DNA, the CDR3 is TGCAGTGCTAGGATGGCTATTTTTCCCTACGAGCAGTACTTC.

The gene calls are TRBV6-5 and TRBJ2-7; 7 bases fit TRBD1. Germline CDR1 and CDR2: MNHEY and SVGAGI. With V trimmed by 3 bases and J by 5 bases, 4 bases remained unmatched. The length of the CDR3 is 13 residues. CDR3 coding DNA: TGTGCCAGCAGTTATGACAGGGCCCACGAGCAGTACTTC. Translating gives CASSYDRAHEQYF.

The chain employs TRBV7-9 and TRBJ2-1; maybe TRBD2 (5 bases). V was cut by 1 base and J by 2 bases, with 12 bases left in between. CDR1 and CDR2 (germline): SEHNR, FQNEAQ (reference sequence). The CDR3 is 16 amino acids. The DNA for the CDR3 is TGTGCCAGCAGCTTAGAGCCGGGAAGGGCCTACAATGAGCAGTTCTTC. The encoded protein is CASSLEPGRAYNEQFF.

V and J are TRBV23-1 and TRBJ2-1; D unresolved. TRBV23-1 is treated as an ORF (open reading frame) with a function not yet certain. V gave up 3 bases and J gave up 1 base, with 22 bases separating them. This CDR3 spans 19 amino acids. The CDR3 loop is CASSHPDFTQTLSYNEQFF. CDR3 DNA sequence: TGCGCCAGCAGTCACCCAGATTTTACTCAAACACTATCCTACAATGAGCAGTTCTTC.

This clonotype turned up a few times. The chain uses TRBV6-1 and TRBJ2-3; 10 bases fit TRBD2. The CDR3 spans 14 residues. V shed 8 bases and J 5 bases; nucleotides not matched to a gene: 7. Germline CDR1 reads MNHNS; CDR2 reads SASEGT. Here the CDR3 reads CASRQREGQDTQYF. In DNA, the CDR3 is TGTGCCAGCCGGCAGCGGGAGGGCCAAGATACGCAGTATTTT.